The 32 T cell receptor beta chains reported below all come from one sample, sequenced in a study of blood T cell repertoires in COVID-19. The method was immunoSEQ multiplex PCR; TCRdb's version includes in-frame clones alone and lacks a portion of them. This table has about 190,000 clones, around 86% appearing once. The sample consisted of peripheral blood. The receptors come from a woman in her thirties or forties with acute or convalescent COVID-19.

The gene calls are TRBV2 and TRBJ1-1; perhaps TRBD1 as D (6 bases). Germline V gene data show CDR1 as SNHLY and CDR2 as FYNNEI. The V and J ends lost 8 bases and 3 bases respectively, with 13 bases between them. The CDR3 length is 13 residues. The CDR3 region is CASQGFRDTEAFF. The CDR3, as DNA: TGTGCCAGCCAGGGGTTTCGGGACACTGAAGCTTTCTTT.

J is TRBJ1-6 and V is TRBV19; D is possibly TRBD1 (5 bases). Trimming removed 6 bases from V and 0 bases from J, with 9 bases in between. The CDR3 has 15 residues. Germline assignment: CDR1 LNHDA and CDR2 SQIVND (reference sequence). CDR3 bases: TGTGCCAGTAGCCGGGGGAGCTCCTATAATTCACCCCTCCACTTT. It yields the protein CASSRGSSYNSPLHF.

The chain combines TRBV5-8 with TRBJ1-5; no reliable D call. The V end lost 1 base, the J end lost 5 bases, and 13 bases lay between the germline ends. This CDR3 contains 15 residues. Germline V gene sequence: CDR1 SGHTS, CDR2 YDEGEE. CDR3 in amino acids: CASSLKLAGDQPQHF. For the CDR3, the DNA is TGTGCCAGCAGCTTGAAGTTGGCAGGTGATCAGCCCCAGCATTTT.

In its sample, this clone was seen a few times. This chain links TRBV9 with TRBJ1-1; no clear D gene. CDR1 SGDLS and CDR2 YYNGEE come from the germline V gene. The V and J ends lost 0 bases and 1 base respectively, with 4 bases between them. This CDR3 spans 13 amino acids. CDR3 residues: CASSVAGNTEAFF. CDR3 in DNA: TGTGCCAGCAGCGTAGCCGGGAACACTGAAGCTTTCTTT.

The V and J genes are TRBV19 and TRBJ1-4; 9 positions agree with TRBD1. The CDR3 has 16 amino acids. J lost 3 bases, V lost 4 bases, and 6 bases had no gene match. Germline V gives CDR1 LNHDA, CDR2 SQIVND (reference sequence). Here the CDR3 reads CASSTGQGRANEKLFF. The CDR3 coding sequence is TGTGCCAGTAGTACCGGACAGGGGCGAGCTAATGAAAAACTGTTTTTT.

Only a few counts were recorded for this clone. At the DNA level, this CDR3 is encoded by other sequences in the same sample as well. The V and J genes are TRBV3-1 (or the pseudogene TRBV3-2) and TRBJ2-7; D gene ambiguous. The germline V gene has CDR1 LGHDT and CDR2 YNNKEL (reference sequence). The CDR3 spans 13 residues. With 0 bases removed from V and 3 bases from J, the gap between germline ends came to 6 bases. CDR3 region: CASSQDRSYEQYF. The CDR3 DNA reads TGTGCCAGCAGCCAAGACCGGAGCTACGAGCAGTACTTC.

The chain uses TRBV9 and TRBJ2-1; 7 nucleotides agree with TRBD1. CDR1 and CDR2 from the germline V gene are SGDLS and YYNGEE. Germline trimming cut 1 base from V and 9 bases from J; bases unmatched to any gene: 4. The CDR3 runs to 13 residues. The CDR3 spells CASSVQGVGEQFF. The CDR3 nucleotides are TGTGCCAGCAGCGTACAGGGGGTTGGTGAGCAGTTCTTC. Variable domain in full (rest from reference TRBV9 and TRBJ2-1): DSGVTQTPKHLITATGQRVTLRCSPRSGDLSVYWYQQSLDQGLQFLIQYYNGEERAKGNILERFSAQQFPDLHSELNLSSLELGDSALYFCASSVQGVGEQFFGPGTRLTVL.

The J gene is TRBJ1-2, the V gene TRBV6-5; no clear D. V was pared by 2 bases and J by 4 bases, with 11 bases between. CDR1 and CDR2 (germline): MNHEY, SVGAGI. The CDR3 consists of 14 residues. In nucleotides, the CDR3 is TGTGCCAGCAGTTACCTCGCTCGGGGCTATGGCTACACCTTC. As protein: CASSYLARGYGYTF.

V and J are TRBV5-1 and TRBJ2-7; TRBD1 might be the D (5 bases). Germline V gene data show CDR1 as SGHRS and CDR2 as YFSETQ. Between the trimmed V and J ends, which lost 2 bases and 3 bases, there was a span of 15 bases. This CDR3 region has 15 residues. CDR3 loop: CASSLGPGMDYEQYF. The CDR3 DNA follows: TGCGCCAGCAGCTTAGGGCCAGGGATGGACTACGAGCAGTACTTC. Using reference TRBV5-1 and TRBJ2-7 for the parts outside the CDR3, the full variable domain is KAGVTQTPRYLIKTRGQQVTLSCSPISGHRSVSWYQQTPGQGLQFLFEYFSETQRNKGNFPGRFSGRQFSNSRSEMNVSTLELGDSALYLCASSLGPGMDYEQYFGPGTRLTVT.

This clone was detected a few times. CDR3 sequence: CASRPRDWYYEQYF. The CDR3 DNA sequence: TGCGCCAGCAGGCCCCGGGATTGGTACTACGAGCAGTACTTC. The V gene is TRBV10-2, the J gene TRBJ2-7; D is possibly TRBD2 (5 bases). Between the trimmed V and J ends, which lost 6 bases and 3 bases, there was a span of 15 bases. Looked up from germline, CDR1 is WSHSY and CDR2 is SAAADI. The CDR3 contains 14 residues.

The genes are TRBV4-1 and TRBJ1-2; weak D call: TRBD1 (5 bases). V lost 0 bases and J lost 8, with 16 bases in between. CDR1 MGHRA and CDR2 YSYEKL come from the germline V gene. The CDR3 loop spans 15 amino acids. DNA of the CDR3: TGCGCCAGCAGCCAAGATGTCGCCCGGGGGGTGGGCTACACCTTC. Amino acids: CASSQDVARGVGYTF.

V is TRBV4-1 and J is TRBJ1-2, with TRBD1 as a possible D gene (6 bases). The CDR3 has 14 amino acids. V was pared by 1 base and J by 6 bases, with 12 bases between. Germline V lookup: CDR1 MGHRA, CDR2 YSYEKL. The CDR3, as DNA: TGCGCCAGCAGCCAAGGACAGGAATCTCATGGCTACACCTTC. Its translation: CASSQGQESHGYTF.

This rearrangement joins TRBV14 to TRBJ2-4; TRBD1 matches at 11 bases. The V gene's germline CDR1 is SGHDN and CDR2 FVKESK. The CDR3 consists of 20 residues. V shed 4 bases, J shed 0 bases, and the junction held 14 bases outside the gene matches. The chain's CDR3 is CASSLKYKDRGPLAKNIQYF. CDR3 nucleotide sequence: TGTGCCAGCAGCCTAAAATACAAGGACAGGGGGCCTCTAGCCAAAAACATTCAGTACTTC.

The chain recombines TRBV3-1 (or the pseudogene TRBV3-2) with TRBJ1-2; 9 bases match TRBD1. This CDR3 has 16 amino acids. After removal of 4 bases from V and 4 bases from J, the junction contained 10 bases not matched to a gene. Germline CDR1 reads LGHDT; CDR2 reads YNNKEL (reference sequence). The CDR3 is CASSLNRGLGIYGYTF. The CDR3 region has the DNA TGTGCCAGCAGCCTAAACAGGGGGCTGGGGATCTATGGCTACACCTTC.

This clone has only a few counts. The chain combines TRBV5-1 with TRBJ2-1, with TRBD2 as a possible D gene (6 bases). Germline-derived CDR1 and CDR2 are SGHRS and YFSETQ. This CDR3 region has 14 residues. The V gene lost 5 bases and the J gene lost 6 bases, with 15 bases spanning the gap. The DNA of the CDR3 is TGCGCCAGCAGTCCGGTCCCGGAGGGCAATGAGCAGTTCTTC. Protein sequence: CASSPVPEGNEQFF.

This rearrangement joins TRBV3-1 (or the pseudogene TRBV3-2) to TRBJ1-1, with a weak D call TRBD1 (5 bases). Trimming stripped 6 bases from V and 2 bases from J, with 10 bases between. CDR1 is LGHDT and CDR2 is YNNKEL in the germline V gene (reference sequence). The CDR3 is 13 amino acids. CDR3 sequence reads: CASRDSSNTEAFF. DNA of the CDR3: TGTGCCAGCAGAGACAGCTCTAACACTGAAGCTTTCTTT.

The sample holds a few counts of this clone. V is TRBV2 and J is TRBJ1-5; D unresolved. The CDR3 runs to 15 residues. V was cut by 8 bases and J by 0 bases, with 14 bases left in between. Germline lookup yields CDR1 SNHLY and CDR2 FYNNEI. The CDR3 is CASLMGAYSNQPQHF. The DNA for the CDR3 is TGTGCCAGCCTCATGGGAGCTTATAGCAATCAGCCCCAGCATTTT.

The CDR3 DNA follows: TGTGCCAGCCGGACAGGGGGCGGAAACGAGCAGTACTTC. Protein product: CASRTGGGNEQYF. The rearrangement joins TRBV12-3 or TRBV12-4 to TRBJ2-7; 11 positions match TRBD1. Losses at the gene ends were 8 bases for V and 5 bases for J; bases not matched to a gene: 5. The CDR3 spans 13 residues.

This clone was counted between two and nine times. The V call is TRBV30, the J call TRBJ1-1; maybe TRBD1 (6 bases). The germline V gene has CDR1 GTSNPN and CDR2 SVGIG (reference sequence). The germline V and J ends were trimmed by 1 base and 0 bases, with 12 bases remaining between them. There are 15 residues in the CDR3. CDR3 nucleotides: TGTGCCTGGAGTGCGGGACACACAATGAACACTGAAGCTTTCTTT. This encodes CAWSAGHTMNTEAFF.

The chain recombines TRBV5-1 with TRBJ2-2; 7 bases agree with TRBD2. The length of the CDR3 is 18 residues. With V trimmed by 4 bases and J by 7 bases, 19 bases remained unmatched. CDR1 is SGHRS, CDR2 YFSETQ, per germline. The CDR3 is CASSLTGRASRVGGELFF. The CDR3, as DNA: TGCGCCAGCAGCCTAACTGGGAGGGCCTCTCGTGTGGGCGGGGAGCTGTTTTTT.

The chain recombines TRBV5-6 with TRBJ1-4; no clear D. With 5 bases removed from V and 7 bases from J, the gap between germline ends came to 12 bases. This CDR3 is built from 13 residues. Germline CDR1 and CDR2: SGHDT and YYEEEE. The DNA for the CDR3 is TGTGCCAGCAGGCCAAGCCAAGCTGAAAAACTGTTTTTT. Its protein is CASRPSQAEKLFF. Full variable domain (remainder filled in from reference TRBV5-6 and TRBJ1-4): DAGVTQSPTHLIKTRGQQVTLRCSPKSGHDTVSWYQQALGQGPQFIFQYYEEEERQRGNFPDRFSGHQFPNYSSELNVNALLLGDSALYLCASRPSQAEKLFFGSGTQLSVL.

CDR3 nucleotide sequence: TGTGCCGGGGCCCTCGACTGGGCCGCCGAGCAGTACTTC. Translation: CAGALDWAAEQYF. The chain employs TRBV2 and TRBJ2-7; D might be TRBD1 (5 bases). Trimming removed 11 bases at V and 6 bases at J, with 20 bases between. The CDR3 has 13 amino acids. Germline V gene data show CDR1 as SNHLY and CDR2 as FYNNEI.

The chain uses TRBV28 and TRBJ1-6, with 9 bases fitting TRBD1. Per the germline V gene, CDR1 is MDHEN and CDR2 is SYDVKM. This CDR3 is built from 13 residues. Germline trimming cut 11 bases from V and 5 bases from J; bases unmatched to any gene: 4. The CDR3 region has the DNA TGTGCCTCACAGGGGGCAAATAATTCACCCCTCCACTTT. It encodes CASQGANNSPLHF.

This chain uses TRBV9 with TRBJ1-3; D call uncertain. Germline V gene lookup returns CDR1 SGDLS and CDR2 YYNGEE. The CDR3 sequence is 15 residues long. Trimming left V 0 bases short and J 0 bases short, with 7 bases between. CDR3 loop: CASSVGSYSGNTIYF. CDR3 DNA: TGTGCCAGCAGCGTAGGAAGCTACTCTGGAAACACCATATATTTT.

The V gene is TRBV5-1, the J gene TRBJ2-1; D is possibly TRBD2 (5 bases). Trimming took 1 base from V and 5 from J, leaving 10 bases between them. The CDR3 covers 14 residues. CDR1 is SGHRS, CDR2 YFSETQ, per germline. The CDR3, as DNA: TGCGCCAGCAGCTTGATGGGGAGAAACAATGAGCAGTTCTTC. Its translation: CASSLMGRNNEQFF.

The rearrangement joins TRBV28 to TRBJ1-3; 7 bases are a match to TRBD1. The CDR3 has 14 residues. Trimming at V came to 6 bases and at J to 4 bases, leaving 6 bases not matched to a gene. CDR1 and CDR2 (germline): MDHEN, SYDVKM. The CDR3 reads CASRPRDSGNTIYF. Written as DNA, the CDR3 is TGTGCCAGCAGACCGAGGGACAGCGGAAACACCATATATTTT.

The CDR3 reads CASSPGTSGRTDTQYF. Here the CDR3 DNA reads TGTGCCAGCTCACCGGGGACTAGCGGGAGGACAGATACGCAGTATTTT. V is TRBV18 and J is TRBJ2-3, with 15 positions matching TRBD2. The junction had 1 base not matched to a gene; V was cut back by 3 bases and J by 3 bases. The CDR3 sequence is 16 residues long. In germline, CDR1 is KGHSH, CDR2 LQKENI.

The V call is TRBV11-3, the J call TRBJ2-1; TRBD2 matches at 7 bases. The V gene end was trimmed by 3 bases and the J gene end by 6 bases; junction bases not matched to a gene: 8. CDR3 length: 15 amino acids. The germline CDR1 and CDR2 sequences are SGHNT and YENEEA. The CDR3 here is CASSFRWEGGNEQFF. The CDR3 DNA follows: TGTGCCAGCAGCTTTAGGTGGGAGGGTGGCAATGAGCAGTTCTTC.

The chain couples TRBV30 to TRBJ1-5, with unresolved D. The CDR3 has 13 residues. The germline V gene has CDR1 GTSNPN and CDR2 SVGIG (reference sequence). V lost 4 bases, J lost 0 bases, and 7 bases lay in between. CDR3 nucleotides: TGTGCCTGGAATCTGTATAGCAATCAGCCCCAGCATTTT. It codes for CAWNLYSNQPQHF.

This clone was observed a few times. V is TRBV7-9 and J is TRBJ1-4; TRBD1 agrees at 9 bases. Germline CDR1 reads SEHNR; CDR2 reads FQNEAQ (reference sequence). With V trimmed by 3 bases and J by 4 bases, 12 bases remained unmatched. This CDR3 has 18 residues. CDR3 sequence reads: CASSFYKGTGRSNEKLFF. The DNA for the CDR3 is TGTGCCAGCAGCTTTTACAAAGGGACAGGGCGGAGTAATGAAAAACTGTTTTTT.

The CDR3 DNA is TGTGCCAGCAAACCCGGACAGGGCCCCTACGAGCAGTACTTC. This gives the protein CASKPGQGPYEQYF. This rearrangement joins TRBV28 to TRBJ2-7; 8 nucleotides align to TRBD1. V shed 7 bases and J 2 bases; nucleotides not matched to a gene: 7. The CDR3 is made up of 14 amino acids. Germline CDR1 and CDR2: MDHEN and SYDVKM.

This chain uses TRBV4-1 with TRBJ1-2; possibly TRBD1 for D (5 bases). Trimming removed 2 bases at V and 8 bases at J, with 15 bases between. The germline V gene has CDR1 MGHRA and CDR2 YSYEKL. The CDR3 is 14 residues long. CDR3 loop: CASSQPWGGWGYTF. As DNA, the CDR3 is TGCGCCAGCAGCCAACCATGGGGCGGATGGGGCTACACCTTC.